Listed here is a single TCR beta chain. Its specificity is not known. The data are from a study of T cell responses to AZD1222 COVID-19 vaccine. Trimming shortened V by 8 bases and J by 0 bases, and 13 bases separated the two germline ends. This CDR3 contains 14 residues. Germline assignment: CDR1 ENHRY and CDR2 SYGVKD. TCRdb keeps only in-frame clones here, not all; method: immunoSEQ multiplex PCR. The sample lists roughly 66,000 clones, about four fifths occurring once. Study-wide findings and caveats: Baseline serostatus was positive in only six AZD1222 recipients.

This TCR derives from an adult in good health. The specimen comprised peripheral blood, sampled on day 0 of AZD1222 vaccination. The chain employs TRBV10-3 and TRBJ1-1; weak D call: TRBD1 (5 bases). CDR3 nucleotides: TGTGCCATCGAGTCGGGGACCTTGAACACTGAAGCTTTCTTT. Translating gives CAIESGTLNTEAFF.